The clone carrying this T cell receptor (beta chain) was recorded only once. Antigen specificity is unknown. Only in-frame clones appear in the TCRdb table, and some are missing; sequencing was by immunoSEQ multiplex PCR. In the table there are roughly 34,000 clones, about nine tenths of which are singletons. The CDR3 loop spans 16 amino acids. V lost 8 bases and J 3 bases, leaving 23 bases between the germline ends. This entry comes from a study of multiple sclerosis patients with progressive multifocal leukoencephalopathy. General study findings and limits: In most PML patients, TRB repertoires appeared less diverse by entropy.

Time point given: before natalizumab initiation. T0 refers to blood drawn before natalizumab was first infused. The sequenced material came from PBMCs. The chain couples TRBV6-7 to TRBJ2-7; weak D call: TRBD1 (6 bases). TRBV6-7 is recorded as an ORF, its role being uncertain. This clonotype originated in a human donor with multiple sclerosis. The CDR3 is CASGGRHPSPLYEQYF. The CDR3 DNA reads as TGTGCCAGCGGGGGCCGACACCCCAGCCCCCTCTACGAGCAGTACTTC.